The next 31 T cell receptor beta chains were all read from a single sample in a study of T cells in Graves' hyperthyroidism and ophthalmopathy. The investigators amplified TCR beta CDR3 regions from RNA transcripts. Initially, a first-round RT-PCR of the TCR CDR3 employed the HTBI primer set. TCRdb ran MiXCR on the multiplex PCR reads and lists one entry per CDR3 protein. The sample records more than 550,000 distinct CDR3 sequences, roughly 46% being singletons. The sequenced sample consisted of peripheral blood or thyroid tissue (not recorded which). These receptors were collected from an adult man with Graves' disease, either hyperthyroidism or ophthalmopathy (not recorded which).

This clonotype was counted once. The chain combines TRBV12-3 or TRBV12-4 with TRBJ1-3; possible D gene TRBD1, 5 bases. V was pared by 4 bases and J by 2 bases, with 12 bases between. The CDR3 extends over 15 amino acids. CDR3 region: CASSSMGGAGNTIYF. In DNA form, the CDR3 reads TGTGCCAGCAGTTCCATGGGGGGAGCTGGAAACACCATATATTTT.

The J gene is TRBJ1-2, the V gene TRBV12-3 or TRBV12-4; unclear D gene. V dropped 6 bases and J dropped 4 bases, with 21 bases sitting between them. The CDR3 consists of 16 residues. The CDR3 DNA reads TGTGCCAGCAGCCCCCGAGACGGACCCTACCTCTATGGCTACACCTTC. Translation: CASSPRDGPYLYGYTF.

The chain is built from TRBV5-1 and TRBJ1-2; 9 bases fit TRBD1. The germline gives CDR1 SGHRS, CDR2 YFSETQ. V shed 0 bases, J shed 7 bases, and the junction held 7 bases outside the gene matches. The CDR3 is 15 residues long. CDR3 region: CASSLGGDRVGGYTF. CDR3 DNA: TGCGCCAGCAGCTTGGGCGGGGACAGGGTCGGTGGCTACACCTTC.

V is TRBV5-1 and J is TRBJ2-7, with 9 bases that match TRBD1. J was trimmed by 3 bases and V by 4 bases; bases with no gene match: 8. The CDR3 totals 15 residues. From germline, CDR1 is SGHRS and CDR2 YFSETQ. The CDR3 coding sequence is TGCGCCAGCAGCGTCCGGGGACAGGGAAGCTACGAGCAGTACTTC. Its protein is CASSVRGQGSYEQYF.

V and J are TRBV15 and TRBJ2-5; TRBD2 matches at 7 bases. TRBJ2-1 explains the end of the DNA better; the J call may be wrong. This CDR3 comprises 14 residues. The V gene's germline CDR1 is LNHNV and CDR2 YYDKDF (reference sequence). The CDR3 bases are TGTGCCACCAGCCGAACAGCGGGATTGAATGAGCAGTTCTTC. Its translation: CATSRTAGLNEQFF.

This clonotype was found many times. The CDR3, as DNA: TGTGCCAGCAGTGCCCTCCAAGAGACCCAGTACTTC. Protein sequence: CASSALQETQYF. The gene calls are TRBV7-6 and TRBJ2-5, with no clear D. The V end was cut by 6 bases, the J end by 1 base, with 6 bases between. The CDR3 length is 12 residues. Germline V CDR1 and CDR2: SGHVS, FNYEAQ.

Note on this clonotype: This may stem from a read error, because a much larger clone lies one nucleotide away. The V gene is TRBV7-9, the J gene TRBJ2-5; D is unclear. This CDR3 region has 14 residues. CDR1 and CDR2 (germline): SEHNR, FQNEAQ (reference sequence). The CDR3 loop is CASTPGGVQETQHF. CDR3 in DNA: TGTGCCAGCACTCCCGGTGGGGTGCAAGAGACCCAGCACTTC.

V is TRBV7-8 and J is TRBJ2-7; a weak D match, TRBD2 (6 bases). V was shortened by 3 bases and J by 3 bases, with 15 bases between the two germline ends. This CDR3 spans 15 amino acids. Germline CDR1 SGHVS, CDR2 FQNEAQ. The CDR3 loop is CASSFRVAAVYEQYF. The CDR3 DNA sequence: TGTGCCAGCAGCTTCCGGGTAGCGGCTGTCTACGAGCAGTACTTC.

This clonotype was counted a few times. The V gene is TRBV24-1, the J gene TRBJ2-3; D gene uncertain. Germline CDR1 KGHDR, CDR2 SFDVKD. The CDR3 is made up of 13 amino acids. Trimming left V 7 bases short and J 2 bases short, with 9 bases between. The CDR3 sequence is CATRPANTDTQYF. In nucleotides, the CDR3 is TGTGCCACCAGGCCGGCTAACACAGATACGCAGTATTTT.

This clonotype has a single count. A read error may produce the germline difference seen at one junction end. This chain joins TRBV2 and TRBJ1-1, with D hard to call. The length of the CDR3 is 16 residues. Germline CDR1 and CDR2: SNHLY and FYNNEI. The CDR3 DNA sequence: TGTGCCATCAGTGAAGCGCTTGTTCCTTTTTTCACTGAAGCTTTCTTT. This encodes CAISEALVPFFTEAFF. The variable domain in full, with the rest retrieved from reference TRBV2 and TRBJ1-1, is EPEVTQTPSHQVTQMGQEVILRCVPISNHLYFYWYRQILGQKVEFLVSFYNNEISEKSEIFDDQFSVERPDGSNFTLKIRSTKLEDSAMYFCAISEALVPFFTEAFFGQGTRLTVV.

This clonotype has more than one count but fewer than ten. The DNA for the CDR3 is TGTGCCAGCAGTGAAGTAATCTTCAGCAATCAGCCCCAGCATTTT. It codes for CASSEVIFSNQPQHF. The rearrangement links TRBV6-1 to TRBJ1-5, with D unclear. The V end lost 1 base, the J end lost 1 base, and 8 bases lay between the germline ends. Per the germline V gene, CDR1 is MNHNS and CDR2 is SASEGT. This CDR3 contains 15 residues.

This chain connects TRBV25-1 to TRBJ2-7; D might be TRBD1 (6 bases). The length of the CDR3 is 13 residues. Germline loops: CDR1 MGHDK, CDR2 SYGVNS. The CDR3 reads CARVPGTTYEQYF. The CDR3 DNA reads TGTGCTAGAGTTCCTGGGACAACCTACGAGCAGTACTTC.

This chain connects TRBV7-8 to TRBJ2-5; 7 positions match TRBD2. This CDR3 is 15 amino acids long. V lost 6 bases to trimming and J lost 2 bases; unmatched junction nucleotides: 9. Germline V gives CDR1 SGHVS, CDR2 FQNEAQ. The CDR3 is CASRRLARRQETQYF. The CDR3 DNA follows: TGTGCCAGCAGGAGACTAGCACGTAGACAAGAGACCCAGTACTTC.

The J gene is TRBJ1-2, the V gene TRBV29-1; 12 bases align to TRBD1. V lost 4 bases to trimming and J lost 2 bases; unmatched junction nucleotides: 2. Germline lookup yields CDR1 SQVTM and CDR2 ANQGSEA. The CDR3 loop spans 14 amino acids. CDR3 coding DNA: TGCAGCGTTGGAGGGACAGGGGGCAACTATGGCTACACCTTC. The encoded protein is CSVGGTGGNYGYTF.

V usage is TRBV7-9 and J usage is TRBJ1-6; 7 positions match TRBD1. CDR1 is SEHNR and CDR2 is FQNEAQ in the germline V gene (reference sequence). The CDR3 contains 14 residues. With 5 bases clipped from V and 8 bases from J, the junction kept 6 bases outside the gene matches. The chain's CDR3 is CASSTGQPHSPLHF. CDR3 nucleotides: TGTGCCAGCAGCACGGGACAGCCTCATTCACCCCTCCACTTT.

Concerning this clonotype itself: An end of the junction differs from the germline gene, which may be a read error. This chain joins TRBV10-3 and TRBJ1-6; TRBD1 is a possible D gene (5 bases). CDR3 length: 12 amino acids. The V gene's germline CDR1 is ENHRY and CDR2 SYGVKD. In DNA, the CDR3 is TGTGCCAGCAGTTACGGGGGATCACCCCTCCACTTT. Translating it yields CASSYGGSPLHF.

The chain uses TRBV7-6 and TRBJ1-1; 8 bases are a match to TRBD1. V was clipped by 6 bases and J by 5 bases; unmatched bases: 8. CDR1 is SGHVS, CDR2 FNYEAQ, per germline. This CDR3 region has 14 residues. CDR3 nucleotides: TGTGCCAGCAGACCCGGACAGGGTATAACTGAAGCTTTCTTT. Protein: CASRPGQGITEAFF.

This clonotype has a count of ten or more. As DNA, the CDR3 is TGTGCCAGCAGCTTACAACACCGCAATCAGCCCCAGCATTTT. Amino acids: CASSLQHRNQPQHF. The chain joins TRBV7-8 to TRBJ1-5; no clear D. V lost 2 bases, J lost 2 bases, and 7 bases lay in between. Per the germline V gene, CDR1 is SGHVS and CDR2 is FQNEAQ. This CDR3 spans 14 amino acids.

A remark on this clonotype: It may be a read error: a sequence one base away is much more abundant. The rearrangement links TRBV10-3 to TRBJ1-1, with 9 bases fitting TRBD1. Germline lookup yields CDR1 ENHRY and CDR2 SYGVKD. The CDR3 is 15 residues long. The chain's CDR3 is CAISESGTGGTEASF. The DNA for the CDR3 is TGTGCCATCAGTGAGTCAGGAACAGGGGGCACTGAAGCTTCCTTT.

The CDR3 region is CASSELAGGGQETQYF. CDR3 coding DNA: TGTGCCAGCAGTGAACTGGCGGGAGGCGGACAAGAGACCCAGTACTTC. This chain connects TRBV2 to TRBJ2-5, with 8 bases identical to TRBD2. J lost 2 bases, V lost 2 bases, and 7 bases had no gene match. In germline, CDR1 is SNHLY, CDR2 FYNNEI. There are 16 residues in the CDR3.

The genes are TRBV25-1 and TRBJ2-1; D ambiguous. The CDR3 spans 14 residues. V dropped 1 base and J dropped 7 bases, with 11 bases sitting between them. The germline CDR1 and CDR2 sequences are MGHDK and SYGVNS. CDR3 sequence reads: CASSESLRHNEQFF. Written as DNA, the CDR3 is TGTGCCAGCAGTGAATCCCTCAGGCATAATGAGCAGTTCTTC.

This clonotype is a singleton in its sample. With a much larger clone just one base away, this may be a read error. The V gene is TRBV24-1, the J gene TRBJ2-2, with D maybe TRBD2 (5 bases). CDR1 is KGHDR and CDR2 is SFDVKD in the germline V gene. CDR3 length equals 11 residues. The CDR3 here is CATGRTGELLF. The CDR3 nucleotides read TGTGCCACCGGCCGAACCGGGGAGCTGCTTTTT.

This clonotype was seen only a few times. The gene calls are TRBV7-6 and TRBJ2-7; 7 bases are shared with TRBD2. The germline CDR1 and CDR2 sequences are SGHVS and FNYEAQ. V lost 6 bases to trimming and J lost 2 bases; unmatched junction nucleotides: 10. The CDR3 extends over 15 amino acids. The CDR3 bases are TGTGCCAGCAGTCGAGGGACTACCGTTGCCTACGAGCAGTACTTC. Its translation: CASSRGTTVAYEQYF. Complete variable domain (other parts from reference TRBV7-6 and TRBJ2-7): GAGVSQSPRYKVTKRGQDVALRCDPISGHVSLYWYRQALGQGPEFLTYFNYEAQQDKSGLPNDRFSAERPEGSISTLTIQRTEQRDSAMYRCASSRGTTVAYEQYFGPGTRLTVT.

The chain is built from TRBV5-1 and TRBJ1-5; tentative D call: TRBD1 (6 bases). The CDR3 extends over 17 amino acids. V lost 0 bases to trimming and J lost 8 bases, with 21 bases between them. The germline CDR1 and CDR2 sequences are SGHRS and YFSETQ. The CDR3: CASSLEGRLQGDEPQHF. For the CDR3, the DNA is TGCGCCAGCAGCTTGGAGGGGCGTTTACAGGGTGATGAGCCCCAGCATTTT.

The rearrangement links TRBV15 to TRBJ1-4; D not resolved. The CDR3 covers 15 residues. V dropped 3 bases and J dropped 8 bases, with 16 bases sitting between them. Germline-derived CDR1 and CDR2 are LNHNV and YYDKDF (reference sequence). CDR3 nucleotide sequence: TGTGCCACCAGCAGCTCCCCGGGCCCGGCAGAAAAACTGTTTTTT. Translated: CATSSSPGPAEKLFF.

This clonotype was recorded at least ten times. The chain carries TRBV20-1 and TRBJ1-5; D ambiguous. Trimming stripped 3 bases from V and 0 bases from J, with 12 bases between. The germline V gene encodes CDR1 DFQATT and CDR2 SNEGSKA (reference sequence). The CDR3 runs 15 residues. The CDR3 region has the DNA TGCAGTGCTAGCTCGGCAACGATTAGCAATCAGCCCCAGCATTTT. It is translated as CSASSATISNQPQHF.

The chain is built from TRBV6-2 or TRBV6-3 and TRBJ1-1, with 8 bases aligning to TRBD1. Germline V gene data show CDR1 as MNHEY and CDR2 as SVGEGT. The CDR3 is 15 amino acids. The junction had 6 bases not matched to a gene; V was cut back by 6 bases and J by 0 bases. The CDR3 region has the DNA TGTGCCAGCAGATCCGGACAGGGCATGAACACTGAAGCTTTCTTT. It yields the protein CASRSGQGMNTEAFF.

The chain couples TRBV7-9 to TRBJ2-7, with D possibly matching TRBD1 (5 bases). This CDR3 comprises 14 residues. Trimming stripped 1 base from V and 2 bases from J, with 9 bases between. Per the germline V gene, CDR1 is SEHNR and CDR2 is FQNEAQ (reference sequence). Here the CDR3 DNA reads TGTGCCAGCAGCTTAGGTTGGGGCCCCTACGAGCAGTACTTC. It encodes CASSLGWGPYEQYF.

As for this clonotype: A much larger clone sits a single nucleotide away, making a read error possible. The CDR3 does not close with the conserved phenylalanine or tryptophan, likely indicating a read error. The V and J genes are TRBV19 and TRBJ1-1; D call uncertain. Germline lookup yields CDR1 LNHDA and CDR2 SQIVND (reference sequence). V was cut by 5 bases and J by 4 bases, with 14 bases left in between. This CDR3 region has 14 residues. CDR3 DNA sequence: TGTGCCAGTAGTGGTGAACAGTGGGGCACTGAAGCTTTCCTT. Amino acids: CASSGEQWGTEAFL.

In its sample, this clonotype was seen a few times. The chain has TRBV2 and TRBJ1-5; 8 bases fit TRBD1. The length of the CDR3 is 16 residues. J was trimmed by 3 bases and V by 4 bases; bases with no gene match: 8. Germline CDR1 is SNHLY and CDR2 is FYNNEI. The CDR3 DNA reads TGTGCCAGCAGTGTAGATACAGGGGGTCTCAATCAGCCCCAGCATTTT. Its translation is CASSVDTGGLNQPQHF.

This clonotype was seen ten or more times. V and J are TRBV15 and TRBJ2-2, with 7 bases aligning to TRBD2. The V and J ends lost 6 bases and 6 bases, in that order; junction bases with no gene match: 10. The CDR3 has 15 residues. Germline CDR1 reads LNHNV; CDR2 reads YYDKDF (reference sequence). Here the CDR3 reads CATSSGGGGPGELFF. The DNA of the CDR3 is TGTGCCACCAGTTCTGGGGGGGGTGGACCCGGGGAGCTGTTTTTT.